This T cell receptor beta chain was retrieved from a study of shared clonotypes between healthy human individuals. About the study: The donors, two women and three men, were aged 18 to 49. Study results and caveats: Genetic and exposure-history diversity was limited by the few donors.

This clone was picked up a small number of times. No antigen is known for it. CD4+ cell separation produced CD45RA+ naive and CD45RA-negative memory subsets. Researchers ran the assay at a deep level. This table comes from immunoSEQ multiplex PCR, and its TCRdb copy is limited to in-frame clones, with some not included. The sample holds some 1.5 million clones, roughly 98% seen once. Material for sequencing was naive CD4+ T cells sorted from blood. Subset reported: CD45RA+ positively selected. This sequence originates from a man aged 30 to 39 in good health.

CDR3 sequence reads: CASSLGEQYF. In nucleotides, the CDR3 is TGCGCCAGCAGCCTAGGGGAGCAGTACTTC. The chain joins TRBV4-3 to TRBJ2-7; D not resolved. The CDR3 has 10 amino acids. Deletions cut 4 bases from V and 7 bases from J, with 5 bases between. Germline values: CDR1 LGHNA, CDR2 YSLEER.